A selection of T cell receptor beta chains follows, all from one sample in a study of cytomegalovirus exposure and HLA in healthy donors. Data came from immunoSEQ multiplex PCR; TCRdb stores just in-frame clones and leaves some out. In the table there are roughly 170,000 clones, 75% of which are singletons. The specimen was PBMCs. All receptors come from a female donor in good health and CMV-seronegative. CDR3s include the opening cysteine and the closing phenylalanine or tryptophan. Fields, in order: D gene, clone size, J gene, V gene, CDR3 DNA, CDR3 protein. D genes are given only for firm matches. Rows may omit the clone size; those that give it use once, few, many or a size class.

d_gene: -
abundance: -
j_gene: TRBJ2-1
v_gene: TRBV4-2
CDR3nt: TGTGCCAGCAGCCTAATAGATACCCCCTACAATGAGCAGTTCTTC
CDR3aa: CASSLIDTPYNEQFF

d_gene: -
abundance: -
j_gene: TRBJ2-3
v_gene: TRBV6-1
CDR3nt: TGTGCCAGCAGTGAAGCGCTAGACAGATTCACAGATACGCAGTATTTT
CDR3aa: CASSEALDRFTDTQYF

d_gene: TRBD2
abundance: -
j_gene: TRBJ2-1
v_gene: TRBV29-1
CDR3nt: TGCAGCGTTCCGTGGTTGGAGCGGGGGAATGAGCAGTTCTTC
CDR3aa: CSVPWLERGNEQFF

d_gene: -
abundance: -
j_gene: TRBJ2-7
v_gene: TRBV18
CDR3nt: TGTGCCAGCTCACCTTCTGACACTCGGGAGCAGTACTTC
CDR3aa: CASSPSDTREQYF

d_gene: -
abundance: once
j_gene: TRBJ2-1
v_gene: TRBV29-1
CDR3nt: TGCAGCGTGGTGACTGGCAATGAGCAGTTCTTC
CDR3aa: CSVVTGNEQFF

d_gene: -
abundance: few
j_gene: TRBJ1-4
v_gene: TRBV9
CDR3nt: TGTGCCAGCAGCGCCTGGGATGACAGGCGGAATGAAAAACTGTTTTTT
CDR3aa: CASSAWDDRRNEKLFF

d_gene: TRBD1
abundance: -
j_gene: TRBJ1-1
v_gene: TRBV5-6
CDR3nt: TGTGCCAGCAGCTTGGGGGGACAGGGGTCCCGCACTGAAGCTTTCTTT
CDR3aa: CASSLGGQGSRTEAFF

d_gene: TRBD1
abundance: -
j_gene: TRBJ1-2
v_gene: TRBV19
CDR3nt: TGTGCCAGTAGCCCTCCGACAGGGTCTAACTATGGCTACACCTTC
CDR3aa: CASSPPTGSNYGYTF

d_gene: -
abundance: -
j_gene: TRBJ2-7
v_gene: TRBV7-2
CDR3nt: TGTGCCAGCAGCTTAGAGATCCGGGGGACCCAATACTACGAGCAGTACTTC
CDR3aa: CASSLEIRGTQYYEQYF

d_gene: TRBD1
abundance: once
j_gene: TRBJ2-5
v_gene: TRBV19
CDR3nt: TGTGCCAGTAGTCCTGACAGGGGCAAAGAGACCCAGTACTTC
CDR3aa: CASSPDRGKETQYF

d_gene: -
abundance: -
j_gene: TRBJ2-3
v_gene: TRBV7-9
CDR3nt: TGTGCCAGCAGCTTAGCGAGAGATACGCAGTATTTT
CDR3aa: CASSLARDTQYF

d_gene: -
abundance: few
j_gene: TRBJ1-1
v_gene: TRBV7-9
CDR3nt: TGTGCCAGCAGCCCGCCCCGGGGGGAAGCTTTCTTT
CDR3aa: CASSPPRGEAFF

d_gene: -
abundance: -
j_gene: TRBJ2-3
v_gene: TRBV7-9
CDR3nt: TGTGCCAGCAGCCCCTTGGGGCTTGCAGATACGCAGTATTTT
CDR3aa: CASSPLGLADTQYF

d_gene: -
abundance: -
j_gene: TRBJ1-5
v_gene: TRBV11-2
CDR3nt: TGTGCCAGCAGCCTAGAGCCACAGGCCTGTGGCAATCAGCCCCAGCATTTT
CDR3aa: CASSLEPQACGNQPQHF

d_gene: -
abundance: -
j_gene: TRBJ2-1
v_gene: TRBV21-1
CDR3nt: TGTGCCAGCAGCCCCCGACAGGCGAACAATGAGCAGTTCTTC
CDR3aa: CASSPRQANNEQFF

d_gene: TRBD2
abundance: -
j_gene: TRBJ2-1
v_gene: TRBV7-2
CDR3nt: TGTGCCAGCAGCTTACAGCGGGGGCGCCCCTACAATGAGCAGTTCTTC
CDR3aa: CASSLQRGRPYNEQFF